The 7 T cell receptor beta chains presented below share a single source sample, sequenced in a study of T cell responses to AZD1222 COVID-19 vaccine. Using immunoSEQ multiplex PCR, the repertoire was profiled, and TCRdb retains in-frame clones only, with some absent. Among about 78,000 clones listed, roughly 87% were seen once. The sequencing here drew on peripheral blood, taken on day 0 of MenACWY control vaccination. The receptors come from an adult in good health.

The chain is built from TRBV6-2 or TRBV6-3 and TRBJ1-5; 11 bases agree with TRBD1. The CDR3 is made up of 19 amino acids. V dropped 6 bases and J dropped 0; count of bases not matched to a gene: 13. The germline V gene has CDR1 MNHEY and CDR2 SVGEGT. The CDR3 DNA sequence: TGTGCCAGCAGCAGGGACAGGGGGGGATCGAGGGCTAGCAATCAGCCCCAGCATTTT. Encoded protein: CASSRDRGGSRASNQPQHF.

The chain uses TRBV29-1 and TRBJ1-1; D is undetermined. The CDR3 is 12 amino acids. V gave up 4 bases and J gave up 8 bases, with 14 bases separating them. The germline V gene has CDR1 SQVTM and CDR2 ANQGSEA. CDR3 sequence: CSVGPPYKEAFF. In DNA form, the CDR3 reads TGCAGCGTTGGCCCGCCTTATAAGGAAGCTTTCTTT.

V is TRBV6-5 and J is TRBJ2-1, with a possible D match to TRBD1 (5 bases). Looked up from germline, CDR1 is MNHEY and CDR2 is SVGAGI. V shed 6 bases and J shed 5 bases, with 5 bases lying between them. This CDR3 has 11 residues. This CDR3 is CASRQDNEQFF. The CDR3 DNA is TGTGCCAGCAGACAGGACAATGAGCAGTTCTTC.

V gene TRBV11-3 combines with J gene TRBJ1-1; D perhaps matches TRBD1 (5 bases). Trimming took off 2 bases at V and 0 bases at J, with 7 bases between the two ends. CDR1 and CDR2 from the germline V gene are SGHNT and YENEEA. This CDR3 is built from 14 residues. This chain's CDR3 is CASSLQGLNTEAFF. In nucleotides, the CDR3 is TGTGCCAGCAGCTTACAGGGTCTGAACACTGAAGCTTTCTTT.

This clone was seen only a few times. V gene TRBV27 combines with J gene TRBJ1-4; 7 bases fit TRBD1. This CDR3 has 18 residues. V was clipped by 1 base and J by 7 bases; unmatched bases: 15. Germline V gives CDR1 MNHEY, CDR2 SMNVEV (reference sequence). Here the CDR3 DNA reads TGTGCCAGCAGTTTATTCGCCGTCGAAGGGACAGATGGTGAAAAACTGTTTTTT. This encodes CASSLFAVEGTDGEKLFF.

Of note for this clone: Sequence at one end of the junction differs from germline and may be a read error. The chain carries TRBV7-7 and TRBJ1-6, with D possibly matching TRBD1 (5 bases). The germline V gene encodes CDR1 SSHAT and CDR2 FNYEAQ (reference sequence). The CDR3 has 14 residues. CDR3 protein: CASSQTDQNSPLHF. The CDR3 DNA follows: TGTGCTAGCAGCCAGACAGACCAGAATTCACCCCTCCACTTT.

V is TRBV11-3 and J is TRBJ2-1; unclear D gene. The CDR3 has 13 amino acids. Germline CDR1 SGHNT, CDR2 YENEEA. V lost 0 bases, J lost 5 bases, and 5 bases lay in between. The CDR3 spells CASSLEADNEQFF. Written as DNA, the CDR3 is TGTGCCAGCAGCTTAGAGGCGGACAATGAGCAGTTCTTC.